The source of this T cell receptor (beta chain) is a study of blood T cell repertoires in COVID-19. On the study more broadly: The United States, Italy and Spain supplied acute and convalescent COVID-19 samples. PBMCs, B-cell-depleted T cells, or T cells provided the cDNA or gDNA that made up the material.

In the source study's methods: Researchers report that nucleated cell counts were estimated from reference gene primer amplification. Data came from immunoSEQ multiplex PCR; TCRdb stores just in-frame clones and leaves some out. The V and J calls and clone size are taken from that table; D and trimming were inferred from the DNA. The sample lists some 66,000 clones; roughly nine tenths were seen once. Trimming cost V 6 bases and J 2 bases; bases outside gene matches: 11. Germline CDR1 reads MDHEN; CDR2 reads SYDVKM. The CDR3 spans 18 residues. The sample comprised peripheral blood. The receptor was derived from a human donor in a cohort sampled during active COVID-19. This chain connects TRBV28 to TRBJ1-5; 12 bases match TRBD1. CDR3 loop: CASRHPGQGAWGNQPQHF. The CDR3 DNA follows: TGTGCCAGCAGGCATCCGGGACAGGGGGCTTGGGGCAATCAGCCCCAGCATTTT. The full variable domain, rest sourced from reference TRBV28 and TRBJ1-5, is DVKVTQSSRYLVKRTGEKVFLECVQDMDHENMFWYRQDPGLGLRLIYFSYDVKMKEKGDIPEGYSVSREKKERFSLILESASTNQTSMYLCASRHPGQGAWGNQPQHFGDGTRLSIL.